Shown below are 18 T cell receptor beta chains from a single sample sequenced in a study of blood T cell repertoires in COVID-19. Profiling relied on immunoSEQ multiplex PCR, and the TCRdb table lists in-frame clones only, not all of them. The sample contains about 200,000 clones, around nine tenths of which appear only once. Sequencing was performed on peripheral blood. The origin of the receptors is a man between 60 and 70 years old who had recovered from COVID-19.

V and J are TRBV9 and TRBJ2-2; 7 bases are shared with TRBD1. Germline loops: CDR1 SGDLS, CDR2 YYNGEE. The CDR3 contains 14 residues. The V segment lost 5 bases and the J segment 6 bases; nucleotides outside the gene matches: 7. The CDR3 reads CASRTGIGAGELFF. The DNA of the CDR3 is TGTGCCAGCAGGACAGGGATTGGCGCCGGGGAGCTGTTTTTT.

The rearrangement uses TRBV5-1 and TRBJ2-5; 8 bases map to TRBD1. Per the germline V gene, CDR1 is SGHRS and CDR2 is YFSETQ. CDR3 length: 16 amino acids. The ends lost 4 bases at V and 5 bases at J; junction bases unmatched: 13. DNA for the CDR3: TGCGCCAGCAGCCGTGCGCTCGTTCGACAGGGGGAGACCCAGTACTTC. It translates to CASSRALVRQGETQYF.

The chain employs TRBV5-4 and TRBJ1-2; tentatively, D is TRBD1 (5 bases). This CDR3 region has 14 residues. V was pared by 0 bases and J by 5 bases, with 11 bases between. Germline V gene data show CDR1 as SGHNT and CDR2 as YYREEE (reference sequence). The CDR3 coding sequence is TGTGCCAGCAGCTTGGTTTCGACAGAATATGGCTACACCTTC. Encoded protein: CASSLVSTEYGYTF.

This clone has more than one count but fewer than ten. This chain links TRBV3-1 (or the pseudogene TRBV3-2) with TRBJ1-2; 12 bases map to TRBD1. The CDR3 contains 17 residues. J was trimmed by 4 bases and V by 5 bases; bases with no gene match: 11. The germline gives CDR1 LGHDT, CDR2 YNNKEL (reference sequence). CDR3 nucleotides: TGTGCCAGCAGCGATCCGGGACAGGGGGCCTGGGGCTATGGCTACACCTTC. This encodes CASSDPGQGAWGYGYTF.

The rearrangement uses TRBV10-3 and TRBJ2-7; 11 nucleotides align to TRBD2. The CDR3 is made up of 16 amino acids. Germline CDR1 is ENHRY and CDR2 is SYGVKD. The J segment lost 3 bases and the V segment lost 5 bases, leaving 9 bases of the junction unmatched. The chain's CDR3 is CAISIGLAGNFYEQYF. CDR3 nucleotide sequence: TGTGCCATCAGTATTGGACTAGCGGGCAATTTCTACGAGCAGTACTTC.

CDR3 nucleotide sequence: TGTGCCAGTAGTAGTCTACGGGAGGTTGGATACAATGAGCAGTTCTTC. It yields the protein CASSSLREVGYNEQFF. The chain recombines TRBV19 with TRBJ2-1, with 7 nucleotides matching TRBD2. From germline, CDR1 is LNHDA and CDR2 SQIVND (reference sequence). V was clipped by 4 bases and J by 4 bases; unmatched bases: 10. The CDR3 has 16 residues. Drawing the rest from reference TRBV19 and TRBJ2-1, the complete variable domain is DGGITQSPKYLFRKEGQNVTLSCEQNLNHDAMYWYRQDPGQGLRLIYYSQIVNDFQKGDIAEGYSVSREKKESFPLTVTSAQKNPTAFYLCASSSLREVGYNEQFFGPGTRLTVL.

The CDR3 is CASSVPGTDTQYF. In nucleotides, the CDR3 is TGTGCCAGCAGCGTACCAGGCACAGATACGCAGTATTTT. The chain uses TRBV9 and TRBJ2-3; D is uncertain. Germline CDR1 and CDR2: SGDLS and YYNGEE. The CDR3 runs 13 residues. Trimming pared 1 base from V and 1 base from J, leaving 4 bases between.

This chain links TRBV3-1 (or the pseudogene TRBV3-2) with TRBJ2-3; tentatively, D is TRBD2 (5 bases). Trimming stripped 3 bases from V and 8 bases from J, with 9 bases between. CDR3 length: 12 amino acids. Germline CDR1 LGHDT, CDR2 YNNKEL (reference sequence). The chain's CDR3 is CASSHRESTQYF. The CDR3 nucleotides read TGTGCCAGCAGCCACCGGGAAAGTACGCAGTATTTT.

The genes are TRBV3-1 (or the pseudogene TRBV3-2) and TRBJ2-7; no firm D call. Per germline, CDR1 LGHDT and CDR2 YNNKEL (reference sequence). Trimming removed 3 bases at V and 5 bases at J, with 8 bases between. The CDR3 runs to 12 residues. This CDR3 reads CASSQAVHEQYF. As DNA, the CDR3 is TGTGCCAGCAGCCAGGCAGTCCACGAGCAGTACTTC.

The chain couples TRBV2 to TRBJ1-5, with unresolved D. Germline CDR1 reads SNHLY; CDR2 reads FYNNEI. The CDR3 is 13 residues long. The V end lost 4 bases, the J end lost 8 bases, and 12 bases lay between the germline ends. CDR3 protein: CASSGGRKKPQHF. CDR3 DNA sequence: TGTGCCAGCAGTGGTGGCAGGAAGAAGCCCCAGCATTTT.

The chain couples TRBV3-1 (or the pseudogene TRBV3-2) to TRBJ2-7; TRBD2 aligns across 9 bases. J was trimmed by 6 bases and V by 4 bases; bases with no gene match: 7. The CDR3 is 14 amino acids. Per germline, CDR1 LGHDT and CDR2 YNNKEL (reference sequence). CDR3 bases: TGTGCCAGCAGCCCGCGCCTAGCGGGGAGCGAGCAGTACTTC. Translating gives CASSPRLAGSEQYF.

The rearrangement links TRBV2 to TRBJ1-5; no clear D. The germline V and J ends were trimmed by 5 bases and 6 bases, with 11 bases remaining between them. Germline V CDR1 and CDR2: SNHLY, FYNNEI. This CDR3 region has 13 residues. The CDR3 bases are TGTGCCAGCAGTTCTGTGAGTCTTCAGCCCCAGCATTTT. Its translation: CASSSVSLQPQHF.

This clone was seen only a few times. V and J are TRBV6-5 and TRBJ2-7, with D perhaps TRBD1 (5 bases). Germline CDR1 is MNHEY and CDR2 is SVGAGI. V was clipped by 2 bases and J by 2 bases, with 13 bases between them. CDR3 size: 15 residues. The CDR3 spells CASSYTGQHPYEQYF. In DNA, the CDR3 is TGTGCCAGCAGTTACACAGGCCAACACCCCTACGAGCAGTACTTC.

V gene TRBV7-2 combines with J gene TRBJ2-3; D not certain. The V end lost 5 bases, the J end lost 2 bases, and 11 bases lay between the germline ends. This CDR3 has 14 residues. Germline loops: CDR1 SGHTA, CDR2 FQGNSA. The CDR3 DNA follows: TGTGCCAGCAGCGTAGGCCACTTCACAGATACGCAGTATTTT. As protein: CASSVGHFTDTQYF.

The J gene is TRBJ2-1, the V gene TRBV7-6; 10 positions match TRBD2. Germline V lookup: CDR1 SGHVS, CDR2 FNYEAQ. The V segment lost 5 bases and the J segment 8 bases; nucleotides outside the gene matches: 9. The CDR3 is 15 amino acids. The CDR3 here is CASSPGLAVQDEQFF. The CDR3 DNA sequence: TGTGCCAGCAGCCCAGGACTAGCGGTACAGGATGAGCAGTTCTTC.

The V gene is TRBV28, the J gene TRBJ1-2; 7 bases map to TRBD1. J gave up 7 bases and V 3 bases, and 5 bases lay outside the gene matches. This CDR3 spans 13 amino acids. CDR1 MDHEN and CDR2 SYDVKM come from the germline V gene. For the CDR3, the DNA is TGTGCCAGCAGTTTGAGGGGGCGCGGTGGCTACACCTTC. Translating gives CASSLRGRGGYTF.

The chain links TRBV11-1 to TRBJ2-1; no reliable D call. The CDR3 runs 13 residues. With 6 bases removed from V and 3 bases from J, the gap between germline ends came to 9 bases. Looked up from germline, CDR1 is SGHAT and CDR2 is FQDESV (reference sequence). CDR3: CASSLYFYNEQFF. Written as DNA, the CDR3 is TGTGCCAGCAGTTTATATTTCTACAATGAGCAGTTCTTC. Supplemented by reference TRBV11-1 and TRBJ2-1, the full variable domain reads EAEVAQSPRYKITEKSQAVAFWCDPISGHATLYWYRQILGQGPELLVQFQDESVVDDSQLPKDRFSAERLKGVDSTLKIQPAELGDSAMYLCASSLYFYNEQFFGPGTRLTVL.

This chain joins TRBV27 and TRBJ2-4; no firm D call. CDR1 is MNHEY and CDR2 is SMNVEV in the germline V gene (reference sequence). The V end lost 5 bases, the J end lost 0 bases, and 17 bases lay between the germline ends. This CDR3 has 17 residues. The CDR3 here is CASSPLPYGQAKNIQYF. In nucleotides, the CDR3 is TGTGCCAGCAGTCCCCTCCCTTATGGGCAAGCCAAAAACATTCAGTACTTC.